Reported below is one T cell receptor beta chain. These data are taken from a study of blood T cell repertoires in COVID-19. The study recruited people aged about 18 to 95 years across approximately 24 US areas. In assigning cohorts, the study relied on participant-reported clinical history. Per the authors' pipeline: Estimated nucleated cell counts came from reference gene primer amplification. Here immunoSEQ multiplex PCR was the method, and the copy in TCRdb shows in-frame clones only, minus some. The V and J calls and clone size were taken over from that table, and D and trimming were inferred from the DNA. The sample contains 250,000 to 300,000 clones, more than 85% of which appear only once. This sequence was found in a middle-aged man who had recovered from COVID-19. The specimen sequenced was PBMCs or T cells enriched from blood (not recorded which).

In DNA form, the CDR3 reads TGCGCCAGCAGCCAATCTCGCCGGAACAGGGCTGGAACCCTCCACTTT. It translates to CASSQSRRNRAGTLHF. The V call is TRBV4-3, the J call TRBJ1-6, with D perhaps TRBD1 (6 bases). Germline assignment: CDR1 LGHNA and CDR2 YSLEER. The CDR3 has 16 residues. V was clipped by 2 bases and J by 14 bases, with 22 bases between them.